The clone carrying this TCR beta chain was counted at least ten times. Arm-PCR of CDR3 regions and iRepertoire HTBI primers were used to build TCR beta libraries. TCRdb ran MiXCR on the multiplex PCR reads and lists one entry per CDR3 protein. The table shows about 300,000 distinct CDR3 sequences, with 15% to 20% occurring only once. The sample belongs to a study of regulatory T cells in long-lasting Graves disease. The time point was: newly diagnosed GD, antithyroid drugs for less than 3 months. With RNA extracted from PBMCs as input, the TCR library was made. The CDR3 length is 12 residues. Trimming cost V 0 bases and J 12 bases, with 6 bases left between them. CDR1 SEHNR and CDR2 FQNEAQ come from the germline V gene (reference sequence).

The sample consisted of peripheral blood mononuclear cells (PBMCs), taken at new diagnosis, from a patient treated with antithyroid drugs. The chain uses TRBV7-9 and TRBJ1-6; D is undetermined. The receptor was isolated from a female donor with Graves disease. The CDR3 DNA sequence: TGTGCCAGCAGCTTAGCCTACGGACCCCTCCACTTT. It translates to CASSLAYGPLHF.